This T cell receptor beta chain was observed in a study of shared clonotypes between healthy human individuals. Whole-study context: Plates per donor: three CD4 naive, three CD4 memory, two CD8 naive, one CD8 memory.

CD4+ cells were split into CD45RA+ naive and CD45RA-negative memory subsets. The protocol was immunoSEQ multiplex PCR, while the TCRdb copy is restricted to in-frame clones and leaves out a portion. The sample holds around 2.5 million clones, approximately 93% seen once. Comment on this clone: Its specificity is unknown. In the same sample, other DNA sequences code for this CDR3.

Study-wide points: Generally, naive subsets came out with larger estimated richness than memory subsets.

The specimen was naive CD4+ T cells from PBMCs. The subset: CD45RA+ positively selected. This clonotype originated in a man between 18 and 29 years old in good health. Some clones in this sample may be carry-over from other donors' samples.

The CDR3 sequence is CASSVGRGSTDTQYF. Here the CDR3 DNA reads TGTGCCAGCAGCGTAGGAAGGGGGAGCACAGATACGCAGTATTTT. The chain uses TRBV9 and TRBJ2-3; weak D call: TRBD1 (6 bases). CDR3 length: 15 residues. CDR1 SGDLS and CDR2 YYNGEE come from the germline V gene. V lost 0 bases to trimming and J lost 0 bases, with 8 bases between them.